This TCR beta chain stems from a study of cytotoxic CD8 clonotypes in ibrutinib-treated CLL. Study-wide results and caveats: Circulating CD8+ T-cell counts were tracked by baseline clonality, which exceeded that of age-matched healthy donors. Public clonotypes, an uncommon group, contracted or remained stable on treatment.

Trimming left V 6 bases short and J 6 bases short, with 7 bases between. Germline CDR1 SQVTM, CDR2 ANQGSEA. The CDR3 runs 10 residues. Target depth was 1 in 200,000 to 1 in 1 million T cells, about 10x per clonotype. The data were produced by immunoSEQ multiplex PCR, yet TCRdb's version contains in-frame clones alone and is incomplete. The top ten clones hold approximately 6% of a sample with about 300,000 clones, over 55% of them seen once. This clone was seen just once. Antigen: not known. TCR beta libraries used roughly 2 micrograms of DNA from cryopreserved PBMCs. The V call is TRBV29-1, the J call TRBJ2-3; D is unclear. The input for sequencing was PBMCs, taken after 36 months of ibrutinib treatment. This sequence originates from a human donor with chronic lymphocytic leukemia. The CDR3 DNA is TGCAGCGTACGTTCTGATACGCAGTATTTT. Amino acids: CSVRSDTQYF.